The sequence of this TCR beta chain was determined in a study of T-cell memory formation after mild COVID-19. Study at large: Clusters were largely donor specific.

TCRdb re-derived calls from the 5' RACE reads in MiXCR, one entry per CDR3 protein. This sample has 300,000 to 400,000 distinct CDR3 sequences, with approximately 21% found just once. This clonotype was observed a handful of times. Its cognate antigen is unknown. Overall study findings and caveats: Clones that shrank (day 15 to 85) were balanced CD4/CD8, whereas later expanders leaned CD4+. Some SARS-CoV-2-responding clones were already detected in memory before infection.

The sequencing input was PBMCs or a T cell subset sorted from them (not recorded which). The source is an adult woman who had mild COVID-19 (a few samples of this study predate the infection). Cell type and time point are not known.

CDR3 protein: CASSSSGGGEQYF. The CDR3 DNA is TGTGCCAGCAGCTCCTCAGGGGGCGGCGAGCAGTACTTC. V and J are TRBV5-6 and TRBJ2-7, with 8 bases that match TRBD1. After removal of 3 bases from V and 6 bases from J, the junction contained 5 bases not matched to a gene. The CDR3 sequence is 13 residues long. CDR1 is SGHDT and CDR2 is YYEEEE in the germline V gene.